This TCR beta chain was recovered during a study of blood T cells in healthy people across ages (dated by TCRdb to between 2014 and 2016). Regarding the complete study: In model experiments, template switching captured roughly one uniquely barcoded TCR beta cDNA molecule for every two T cells. The study analyzed two additional independent replicas of 1 million unique cDNA reads from the same blood draw for two donors, one aged 18 to 30 and one aged 80 or older. To track age-related changes in TCR beta repertoire diversity, the study relied on deep sequencing normalized with unique cDNA molecular identifiers. Donors were grouped into four age groups: young (average roughly 15 years), middle-aged (less than 40), aged (around 66) and long-lived (approximately 78). Donors of different ages were randomly distributed across sequencing lanes to avoid experimental bias.

The donors were some 36 Caucasian individuals from Russia, aged roughly 6 to 100 years, who were systemically healthy. Each donor gave ten milliliters of peripheral blood, drawn into EDTA-treated Vacutainer tubes. PBMCs were isolated by Ficoll-Paque density-gradient centrifugation, with at least 6 million obtained per sample. Trizol reagent was used to extract total RNA from PBMCs, with at least 5 micrograms per sample. For every donor, an aliquot of PBMCs went through flow cytometry to measure the percentages of naive CD45RAhigh/CD27high T cells. With regard to this clonotype: Its antigen remains unidentified. Within one base of it there is no much larger clone, and no base qualities were kept.

What the research found in general, with its limitations: Estimates of total diversity based on one million sequenced T cells were regarded as lower bounds and as underestimates. Since profiling was done on bulk unsorted PBMCs, naive and antigen-experienced compartments could not be conclusively compared. Compared with the aged group, the long-lived group had more naive CD4+ T cells, fewer expanded clones and increased TCR diversity, suggesting age selection. The percentage of naive T cells measured by flow cytometry correlated strongly with observed TCR beta diversity. The CMV infection status of donors was not known, potentially confounding age-related changes in expanded clonotypes. As age increased, observed TCR beta diversity per million T cells dropped in a roughly linear way, and a significant reduction was already evident by age approximately 40.

The library was produced with 5' RACE. Sequencer: Illumina HiSeq 2500. The second PCR ran for about 6 to 12 cycles and used a J-beta primer mix along with a sample-barcoded 5' primer. A template-switch 5' adaptor carrying 12 random nucleotides introduced a unique molecular identifier onto each TCR beta cDNA molecule. At least 3 million CDR3-containing paired-end reads were obtained from each sample. The Mint cDNA synthesis kit, primed by a TRBC-specific oligonucleotide, was used to synthesize first-strand cDNA from all RNA. After uracil-DNA glycosylase treatment, a first 18-cycle PCR used universal primers M1SS and BC2_uni_R on all cDNA. Per the original workflow: Normalization of each sample was performed by random selection of 1 million high-quality reads, each carrying a distinct molecular identifier. Instead of being binned into consensus sequences, reads that shared molecular identifiers were thrown out. CDR3 identification, clonotype clustering and error correction used MiTCR with a Q25 quality threshold and the strictest error-elimination algorithm. A nonparametric unseen species model with Euler transformation was used to estimate a lower bound on total TCR beta diversity. Through fastp at Q25 and MiXCR, TCRdb rebuilt clones from the public reads, retaining in-frame beta chains. Duplicate CDR3 protein sequences are folded into a single record with the most common DNA and genes. None of the V and J calls come from the authors' own analysis; TCRdb made them. The sample includes 650,000 or so distinct CDR3 sequences, with approximately 52% observed a single time. The ten most abundant clones make up approximately 12% of the sample.

V and J lose 3 bases and 0 bases, and a span of 16 bases separates them. The cysteine opens and the phenylalanine closes a CDR3 of 17 amino acids. Only the CDR3 DNA is retained, 51 bases long and in frame from the first base. For CDR1 and CDR2, the germline V gene lists SGDLS and YYNGEE. This receptor chain uses TRBV9 and TRBJ2-1, with the D gene uncertain. What was sequenced was blood. The clonotype was recovered from a woman older than 75 in good health. The sequenced DNA is TGTGCCAGCAGCGAGACCTTCACTCGGAGCTCCTACAATGAGCAGTTCTTC. The resulting protein is CASSETFTRSSYNEQFF.